This T cell receptor (beta chain) was captured by sequencing in a study of CD8+ T cells in alopecia areata. General study results and limits: Mice gave a clearer picture of TCR sharing than patients did, possibly for HLA-related reasons.

CDR3 length: 12 residues. V was clipped by 1 base and J by 8 bases, with 8 bases between them. CDR1 is SGHVS and CDR2 is FNYEAQ in the germline V gene. RNA extraction and reverse transcription yielded cDNA as sequencing template. The table came from immunoSEQ multiplex PCR; TCRdb's copy has only in-frame clones and leaves some out. The sample holds 150,000 or so clones, 45% to 60% seen once. About this clone itself: Antigen unknown.

The chain carries TRBV7-6 and TRBJ2-5; D not certain. Input material: CD4+ T cells sorted from blood. The TCR was taken from a human donor in good health. The CDR3 protein is CASSLGPTTQYF. The DNA for the CDR3 is TGTGCCAGCAGCTTAGGACCGACTACCCAGTACTTC.